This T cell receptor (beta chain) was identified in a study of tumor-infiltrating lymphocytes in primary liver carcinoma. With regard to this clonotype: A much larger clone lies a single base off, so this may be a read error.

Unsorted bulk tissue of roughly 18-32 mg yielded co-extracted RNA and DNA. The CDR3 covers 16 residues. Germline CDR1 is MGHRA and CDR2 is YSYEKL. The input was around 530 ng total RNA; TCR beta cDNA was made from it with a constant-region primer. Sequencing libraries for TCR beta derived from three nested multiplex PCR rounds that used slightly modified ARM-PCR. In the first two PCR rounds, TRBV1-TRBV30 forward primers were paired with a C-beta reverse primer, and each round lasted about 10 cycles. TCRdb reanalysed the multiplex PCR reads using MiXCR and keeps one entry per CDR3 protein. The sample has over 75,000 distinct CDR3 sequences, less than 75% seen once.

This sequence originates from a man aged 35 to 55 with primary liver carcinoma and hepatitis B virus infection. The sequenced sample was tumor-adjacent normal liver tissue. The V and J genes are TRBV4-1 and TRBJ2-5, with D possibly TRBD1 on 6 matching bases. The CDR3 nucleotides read TGCACCAGCAGCCAAGATCGGGAACAGGGCGGAAAGACCCAGTACTTC. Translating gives CTSSQDREQGGKTQYF.